This T cell receptor (beta chain) was sequenced in a study of T cell clones after liver transplantation. Study background: Subjects received no induction therapy and standard immunosuppression until randomization at 12-24 months post-transplant.

This table comes from immunoSEQ multiplex PCR, and its TCRdb copy is limited to in-frame clones, with some not included. This sample has about 99,000 clones, with around 86% found just once. The specimen was CD4+ T cells from blood, collected before liver transplant. The clonotype originates from a human donor who received a liver transplant.

Here the CDR3 reads CASSLSSGSLEQYF. The CDR3 DNA is TGTGCCAGCAGTTTATCCAGCGGGAGTTTGGAGCAGTACTTC. The chain recombines TRBV28 with TRBJ2-7; 8 bases line up with TRBD2. The V gene end was trimmed by 1 base and the J gene end by 7 bases; junction bases not matched to a gene: 6. This CDR3 is 14 amino acids long. Germline loops: CDR1 MDHEN, CDR2 SYDVKM. The variable domain in full, with the rest retrieved from reference TRBV28 and TRBJ2-7, is DVKVTQSSRYLVKRTGEKVFLECVQDMDHENMFWYRQDPGLGLRLIYFSYDVKMKEKGDIPEGYSVSREKKERFSLILESASTNQTSMYLCASSLSSGSLEQYFGPGTRLTVT.